This is a list of T cell receptor beta chains from one sample in a study of CD8+ T cells in alopecia areata. Profiling relied on immunoSEQ multiplex PCR, and the TCRdb table lists in-frame clones only, not all of them. The table records 150,000 or so clones, around 55% of them present only once. The sample consisted of CD4+ T cells sorted from blood. The receptors come from a human donor in good health. Each CDR3 is given with its conserved first and last residue. D genes are given only for firm matches.

j_gene	v_gene	d_gene	len	CDR3aa
TRBJ2-7	TRBV7-9	.	13	CASSLPGTGEQYF
TRBJ1-2	TRBV29-1	TRBD1	14	CSVRTGGVIDGYTF
TRBJ2-2	TRBV29-1	.	15	CSALRNSGNTGELFF
TRBJ2-7	TRBV4-1	TRBD2	14	CASTLREGSYEQYF
TRBJ2-1	TRBV5-1	.	13	CASSLNLANEQFF
TRBJ2-5	TRBV11-2	TRBD2	15	CASSLVVAGAKTQYF
TRBJ1-2	TRBV7-2	.	14	CASSLVVETYGYTF
TRBJ1-1	TRBV28	TRBD1	14	CASSFRQGLGEAFF
TRBJ1-3	TRBV30	.	13	CAWSPGLGNTIYF
TRBJ2-5	TRBV6-5	.	14	CASSYSAGQETQYF
TRBJ2-3	TRBV28	.	15	CASSVPVAPTDTQYF
TRBJ2-7	TRBV27	TRBD1	14	CASTPGQAAHEQYF
TRBJ1-4	TRBV30	.	13	CASGRSTAEKLFF
TRBJ2-2	TRBV9	.	14	CASSVLSTSGELFF
.	TRBV29-1	TRBD2	11	CSVRTSGTQYF
TRBJ2-7	TRBV19	TRBD2	16	CASSIYWTSGSYEQYF
TRBJ1-5	TRBV6-6	.	13	CASSYDREQPQHF
TRBJ2-7	TRBV11-2	.	14	CASSPQDLAYEQYF
TRBJ2-3	TRBV29-1	TRBD1	14	CSVETGGFADTQYF
TRBJ2-5	TRBV2	TRBD1	15	CASSPGTGRQETQYF
TRBJ2-1	TRBV29-1	.	15	CSVEKLGEPYNEQFF
TRBJ2-3	TRBV9	TRBD2	16	CASSTLAGDLGGTQYF
TRBJ2-3	TRBV29-1	TRBD2	15	CSVEDRSGGTDTQYF
TRBJ2-5	TRBV28	.	15	CASSPSARLQETQYF
TRBJ1-2	TRBV4-1	.	15	CASSQELRGVRGYTF
TRBJ2-5	TRBV27	.	14	CASSLGNSQETQYF
TRBJ1-5	TRBV5-1	TRBD1	15	CASSFTGDSNQPQHF
TRBJ2-3	TRBV5-4	TRBD2	17	CASSIGSEAGYTDTQYF
TRBJ2-4	TRBV23-1	.	11	CASSQSSIQYF
TRBJ1-4	TRBV6-5	.	15	CASSSGGSTNEKLFF
TRBJ1-5	TRBV5-6	.	13	CASSRRGNQPQHF
TRBJ2-1	TRBV7-9	.	11	CASGNDNEQFF
TRBJ1-1	TRBV7-2	.	12	CASSPNPYEAFF
TRBJ1-4	TRBV7-9	TRBD1	14	CASSWGPGQEKLFF
TRBJ2-1	TRBV28	.	15	CASKTQAGVYNEQFF
TRBJ1-3	TRBV30	TRBD1	13	CAWSVRDRRTIYF
TRBJ1-1	TRBV7-9	.	13	CASSFGLNTEAFF
TRBJ2-7	TRBV6-5	.	12	CASSEWRNEQYF
TRBJ1-2	TRBV27	.	15	CASSLRSGTVYGYTF
TRBJ2-3	TRBV7-9	.	17	CASSPPGGGLPTDTQYF
TRBJ2-7	TRBV5-6	.	12	CASSLVGDEQYF
TRBJ2-6	TRBV2	.	15	CASSEGGSGANVLTF
TRBJ1-5	TRBV4-1	.	14	CASSTGHSNQPQHF
TRBJ1-3	TRBV15	.	17	CATSRAGTAHSGNTIYF
TRBJ1-5	TRBV30	.	13	CAWSSQGNQPQHF
TRBJ1-4	TRBV6-5	.	13	CASSYGGRGKLFF
TRBJ2-1	TRBV5-6	TRBD2	14	CASSFGAGADEQFF
TRBJ2-5	TRBV7-9	TRBD1	15	CASSPFGQGMETQYF
TRBJ2-7	TRBV27	.	14	CASPGTLGSYEQYF
TRBJ2-7	TRBV29-1	.	12	CSVETDSYEQYF
TRBJ1-1	TRBV25-1	.	12	CASSEIRGGAFF
TRBJ2-3	TRBV2	TRBD2	14	CASTLAGYTDTQYF
TRBJ2-7	TRBV29-1	.	15	CSVAWPTTWTYEQYF